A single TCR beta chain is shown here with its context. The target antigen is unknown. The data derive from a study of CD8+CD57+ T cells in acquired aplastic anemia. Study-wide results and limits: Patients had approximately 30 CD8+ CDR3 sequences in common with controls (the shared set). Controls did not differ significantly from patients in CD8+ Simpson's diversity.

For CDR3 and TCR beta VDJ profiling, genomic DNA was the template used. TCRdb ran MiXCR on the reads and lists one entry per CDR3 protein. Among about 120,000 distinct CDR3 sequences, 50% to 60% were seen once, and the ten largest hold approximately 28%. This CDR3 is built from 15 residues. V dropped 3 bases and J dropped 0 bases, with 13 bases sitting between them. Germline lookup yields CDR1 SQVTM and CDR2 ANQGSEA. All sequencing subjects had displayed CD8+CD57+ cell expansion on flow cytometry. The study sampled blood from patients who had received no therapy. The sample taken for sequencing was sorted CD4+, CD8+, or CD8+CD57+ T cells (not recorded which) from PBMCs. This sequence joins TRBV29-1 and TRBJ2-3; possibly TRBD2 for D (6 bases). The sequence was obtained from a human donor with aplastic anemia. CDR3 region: CSVEVGGASTDTQYF. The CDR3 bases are TGCAGCGTTGAGGTTGGCGGGGCGAGCACAGATACGCAGTATTTT.